These 15 T cell receptor beta chains originate from one sample sequenced in a study of shared clonotypes between healthy human individuals (TCRdb year 2020). The library was made by the immunoSEQ multiplex PCR assay. TCRdb retrieved this table from immuneACCESS and kept in-frame rearrangements only. Not all clones are present; in checked studies, unresolved V genes account for under half, and no reason is known for the remainder. This sample gives about 710,000 clones in total; approximately 73% of them show up just once. Roughly 1.9% of the sample is held by the ten biggest clonotypes. The sequencing sample was made of memory CD4+ T cells sorted from blood. The label giving this sample's cell subset or site can be read as: CD45RA-negative fraction. All receptors come from a woman under 40 in good health.

The genes are TRBV7-8 and TRBJ2-2, with 7 positions matching TRBD2. This CDR3 region has 16 residues. The junction had 10 bases not matched to a gene; V was cut back by 4 bases and J by 5 bases. Germline CDR1 and CDR2: SGHVS and FQNEAQ. CDR3 sequence: CASSSGLVSRTGELFF. CDR3 in DNA: TGTGCCAGCAGCTCAGGACTAGTATCGAGAACCGGGGAGCTGTTTTTT. The variable domain in full, completed from reference TRBV7-8 and TRBJ2-2, reads GAGVSQSPRYKVAKRGQDVALRCDPISGHVSLFWYQQALGQGPEFLTYFQNEAQLDKSGLPSDRFFAERPEGSVSTLKIQRTQQEDSAVYLCASSSGLVSRTGELFFGEGSRLTVL.

This clone appeared many times. Additional DNA sequences in this sample encode the identical CDR3. The gene calls are TRBV18 and TRBJ1-5; D possibly corresponds to TRBD1 (6 bases). The CDR3 length is 14 residues. The V gene's germline CDR1 is KGHSH and CDR2 LQKENI. The V end lost 3 bases, the J end lost 2 bases, and 8 bases lay between the germline ends. This chain's CDR3 is CASSPRQGNQPQHF. As DNA, the CDR3 is TGTGCCAGCTCACCGCGACAGGGCAATCAGCCCCAGCATTTT.

The sample holds a few counts of this clone. This specimen includes other DNA sequences encoding the same CDR3. The chain couples TRBV27 to TRBJ1-2; D remains unclear. The CDR3 runs to 13 residues. Deletions cut 6 bases from V and 2 bases from J, with 10 bases between. CDR1 is MNHEY and CDR2 is SMNVEV in the germline V gene (reference sequence). This CDR3 reads CASREGRNYGYTF. The DNA for the CDR3 is TGTGCCAGCAGAGAAGGGCGAAACTATGGCTACACCTTC.

The chain has TRBV18 and TRBJ2-7, with TRBD1 identical over 8 bases. The CDR3 has 18 amino acids. The germline CDR1 and CDR2 sequences are KGHSH and LQKENI. V shed 1 base and J 6 bases; nucleotides not matched to a gene: 17. CDR3 sequence (DNA): TGTGCCAGCTCACCACGATGGGCTGGTGAGACAGGGGATGGCGAGCAGTACTTC. Translating it yields CASSPRWAGETGDGEQYF.

The chain uses TRBV5-6 and TRBJ2-6; a possible D gene is TRBD1 (5 bases). Germline V gene lookup returns CDR1 SGHDT and CDR2 YYEEEE. The CDR3 has 19 residues. With 0 bases removed from V and 4 bases from J, the gap between germline ends came to 20 bases. The CDR3 DNA reads as TGTGCCAGCAGCTTGGAAGGGATCCAGGGCGATCCCGGGGCCAACGTCCTGACTTTC. Its protein product is CASSLEGIQGDPGANVLTF.

The chain carries TRBV27 and TRBJ2-5, with D possibly matching TRBD2 (5 bases). The CDR3 runs 15 residues. V was pared by 2 bases and J by 7 bases, with 17 bases between. From germline, CDR1 is MNHEY and CDR2 SMNVEV (reference sequence). As DNA, the CDR3 is TGTGCCAGCAGTTTAGGAGAGGCAGATCGGGGGACCCAGTACTTC. Translated, it gives CASSLGEADRGTQYF.

The rearrangement uses TRBV19 and TRBJ1-1; 8 bases map to TRBD1. The germline gives CDR1 LNHDA, CDR2 SQIVND (reference sequence). The CDR3 length is 15 residues. The junction had 9 bases not matched to a gene; V was cut back by 5 bases and J by 4 bases. The chain's CDR3 is CASSDLTGVGTEAFF. CDR3 DNA: TGTGCCAGTAGTGACCTGACAGGGGTCGGCACTGAAGCTTTCTTT.

The rearrangement uses TRBV28 and TRBJ2-6; tentatively, D is TRBD1 (6 bases). CDR3 size: 17 residues. V gave up 6 bases and J gave up 4 bases, with 19 bases separating them. The V gene's germline CDR1 is MDHEN and CDR2 SYDVKM. CDR3 in DNA: TGTGCCAGCAGCCAGGGGACATGGTCGACCGGGGCCAACGTCCTGACTTTC. This translates into CASSQGTWSTGANVLTF.

The chain employs TRBV6-1 and TRBJ2-2, with 7 bases lining up with TRBD2. This CDR3 is built from 14 residues. Germline assignment: CDR1 MNHNS and CDR2 SASEGT. Trimming removed 6 bases from V and 4 bases from J; junction bases left unmatched: 5. The CDR3 DNA reads as TGTGCCAGCAGGTGGGAGGGCCCCACCGGGGAGCTGTTTTTT. It specifies CASRWEGPTGELFF.

Details on this clone: Other nucleotide sequences in the sample specify the same CDR3. The chain is built from TRBV5-1 and TRBJ2-1, with 7 bases fitting TRBD1. With 5 bases clipped from V and 0 bases from J, the junction kept 5 bases outside the gene matches. There are 15 residues in the CDR3. The V gene's germline CDR1 is SGHRS and CDR2 YFSETQ. DNA for the CDR3: TGCGCCAGCAGTAGGGACAGCAACTCCTACAATGAGCAGTTCTTC. Translated: CASSRDSNSYNEQFF.

This sequence joins TRBV28 and TRBJ1-5; D is uncertain. The CDR3 has 16 residues. Looked up from germline, CDR1 is MDHEN and CDR2 is SYDVKM. Trimming pared 1 base from V and 10 bases from J, leaving 20 bases between. The CDR3 region has the DNA TGTGCCAGCAGTTTATCCTCTTGGGCAGCTCCCGTCCCCCAGCATTTT. This codes for CASSLSSWAAPVPQHF.

A few counts support this clone. This rearrangement joins TRBV10-3 to TRBJ1-5, with 7 bases lining up with TRBD1. Trimming at V came to 6 bases and at J to 4 bases, leaving 12 bases not matched to a gene. CDR1 and CDR2 (germline): ENHRY, SYGVKD. This CDR3 has 16 amino acids. The CDR3 sequence: CAISEHDRVSNQPQHF. The CDR3 DNA follows: TGTGCCATCAGCGAACACGACAGGGTATCGAATCAGCCCCAGCATTTT.

The chain carries TRBV19 and TRBJ2-7; D assignment may be TRBD1 or TRBD2 (6 bases each). Trimming stripped 5 bases from V and 7 bases from J, with 24 bases between. This CDR3 contains 16 residues. Germline V gene lookup returns CDR1 LNHDA and CDR2 SQIVND (reference sequence). The CDR3 DNA reads TGTGCCAGTAGTCGCAAAGTCGGGGGTCAGGGGCGGGAGCAGTACTTC. Residues: CASSRKVGGQGREQYF.

About this clone: Other nucleotide sequences from this sample produce the same CDR3. The chain links TRBV7-2 to TRBJ2-7; D not certain. Germline assignment: CDR1 SGHTA and CDR2 FQGNSA. Trimming left V 3 bases short and J 1 base short, with 7 bases between. The CDR3 sequence is 13 residues long. CDR3 region: CASSFYGSYEQYF. In nucleotides, the CDR3 is TGTGCCAGCAGCTTTTACGGTTCCTACGAGCAGTACTTC.

Regarding this clone: Within the sample, other DNA sequences also encode this same CDR3. V gene TRBV5-1 combines with J gene TRBJ2-3; TRBD2 matches 8 bases. V shed 0 bases and J 2 bases; nucleotides not matched to a gene: 5. The CDR3 is 16 amino acids. The germline CDR1 and CDR2 sequences are SGHRS and YFSETQ. CDR3 in DNA: TGCGCCAGCAGCTTGGAGGGGCGGGGGGACACAGATACGCAGTATTTT. This encodes CASSLEGRGDTDTQYF.